A selection of T cell receptor beta chains follows, all from one sample in a study of blood T cell repertoires in COVID-19. Sequenced by immunoSEQ multiplex PCR; TCRdb stores in-frame clones only, minus some. The sample yields 150,000 to 200,000 clones, around 80% seen once. The sample taken for sequencing was PBMCs or T cells enriched from blood (not recorded which). The receptors come from a woman aged 60-75 years who had recovered from COVID-19. CDR3s include the opening cysteine and the closing phenylalanine or tryptophan. The order of the fields is J gene, D gene, clone size, V gene, CDR3 DNA, CDR3 protein. A D gene is named only where the DNA matches it firmly. The size of a clone is reported for some rows only, either as once, few or many, or as a class for expanded clones.

TRBJ1-1	.	few	TRBV7-2	TGTGCCAGCAGCTTAGCGGCAGGGGTTGTCACTGAAGCTTTCTTT	CASSLAAGVVTEAFF
TRBJ2-5	.	.	TRBV2	TGTGCCAGCAGTGAAGCTCAGGGAGAGACCCAGTACTTC	CASSEAQGETQYF
TRBJ1-1	.	.	TRBV10-3	TGTGCCATCAGGTCTGCCGGGACGGGAGGCACTGAAGCTTTCTTT	CAIRSAGTGGTEAFF
TRBJ1-2	.	.	TRBV19	TGTGCCAGTAGTCGAGAGCACCTTATAGGCTACACCTTC	CASSREHLIGYTF
TRBJ1-4	TRBD1	.	TRBV3-1/TRBV3-2	TGTGCCAGCAGCCAAGTCTCCAGGGGGCGCGAAAAACTGTTTTTT	CASSQVSRGREKLFF
TRBJ1-1	.	.	TRBV5-1	TGCGCCAGCGCCCCCCAGGGGCACACTGAAGCTTTCTTT	CASAPQGHTEAFF
TRBJ2-5	TRBD1	.	TRBV7-9	TGTGCCAGCACCCCTGGACAGGGGTGGGAGACCCAGTACTTC	CASTPGQGWETQYF
TRBJ1-1	.	.	TRBV6-5	TGTGCCAGCAGTTACTCCAGGGGATTAGATGAAGCTTTCTTT	CASSYSRGLDEAFF
TRBJ1-4	.	.	TRBV5-1	TGCGCCAGCAGCTTTGGTCAGGGAGGTGAAAAACTGTTTTTT	CASSFGQGGEKLFF
TRBJ1-2	.	.	TRBV30	TGTGCCTCGACAGCAGGGGACCGCGGTAACTATGGCTACACCTTC	CASTAGDRGNYGYTF
TRBJ2-5	TRBD2	few	TRBV27	TGTGCCAGCAGTCCGAACCGACTAGCGGGCTTAGAGACCCAGTACTTC	CASSPNRLAGLETQYF
TRBJ2-2	TRBD2	.	TRBV27	TGTGCCAGCAGTTTTTGGGAGGGACTAGCGGGGACCGGGGAGCTGTTTTTT	CASSFWEGLAGTGELFF
TRBJ1-2	TRBD1	.	TRBV29-1	TGCAGCGTCGGACCCGGGACAGGGGTCTATGGCTACACCTTC	CSVGPGTGVYGYTF
TRBJ2-3	TRBD2	.	TRBV29-1	TGCAGCGTTGGCCCCTTAACCCTAGCGGGCTACTTAACTACTAGCACAGATACGCAGTATTTT	CSVGPLTLAGYLTTSTDTQYF
TRBJ2-5	.	.	TRBV7-9	TGTGCCAGCAGCCTCCGGGTCGGTAGGGAGACCCAGTACTTC	CASSLRVGRETQYF
TRBJ2-5	TRBD2	.	TRBV7-9	TGTGCCAGCAGGACGGGGGGGAATCAAGAGACCCAGTACTTC	CASRTGGNQETQYF
TRBJ2-1	TRBD2	once	TRBV28	TGTGCCAGCAGTCCGAGCCGCTTAGCGGGAGGTGGCAATGAGCAGTTCTTC	CASSPSRLAGGGNEQFF
TRBJ2-7	.	few	TRBV28	TGTGCCAGCAGTTTAAGGGGGACCCTCTCCTACGAGCAGTACTTC	CASSLRGTLSYEQYF
TRBJ1-1	.	.	TRBV30	TGTGCCCTGGCAGGGGACACTGAAGCTTTCTTT	CALAGDTEAFF
TRBJ1-2	TRBD1	.	TRBV6-5	TGTGCCAGCAGTTATGGGACAGGGTCGGGTGGCTACACCTTC	CASSYGTGSGGYTF
TRBJ1-2	.	.	TRBV5-1	TGCGCCAGCAGCCTGGACAGTATTAACTATGGCTACACCTTC	CASSLDSINYGYTF
TRBJ2-1	.	few	TRBV2	TGTGCCAGCAACCGGTGGAGTTTAGCTGAGCAGTTCTTC	CASNRWSLAEQFF
TRBJ2-1	.	.	TRBV19	TGTGCCAGTAGTATCTCTGGGGGCAACGTAGAGAATGAGCAGTTCTTC	CASSISGGNVENEQFF
TRBJ1-2	.	.	TRBV5-1	TGCGCCAGCAGCTTAGGGAGGGAGGAATATGGCTACACCTTC	CASSLGREEYGYTF
TRBJ2-2	.	.	TRBV2	TGTGCCAGCAGCCCTAGCGAGAACACCGGGGAGCTGTTTTTT	CASSPSENTGELFF
TRBJ2-7	TRBD2	.	TRBV6-5	TGTGCCAGCAGTTACTTTGCGGGAGGTCTCTCCTACGAGCAGTACTTC	CASSYFAGGLSYEQYF
TRBJ1-4	.	.	TRBV9	TGTGCCAGCAGCGTAGGGAGTAGCGGGTTCGATGAAAAACTGTTTTTT	CASSVGSSGFDEKLFF
TRBJ1-1	TRBD1	few	TRBV19	TGTGCCAGTAGTCCGGGACAGGTGTCAGCTGAAGCTTTCTTT	CASSPGQVSAEAFF
TRBJ2-1	.	.	TRBV9	TGTGCCAGCAGCGAGGGGGGGAGCTCCTACAATGAGCAGTTCTTC	CASSEGGSSYNEQFF
TRBJ1-5	.	.	TRBV19	TGTGCCAGTAGGGGCCAGGGGATCAGACAGCCCCAGCATTTT	CASRGQGIRQPQHF
TRBJ1-1	TRBD1	.	TRBV25-1	TGTGCCAGCAGTGAAATGGGGACAGAGGGAAAAGCTTTCTTT	CASSEMGTEGKAFF
TRBJ1-6	TRBD1	.	TRBV5-1	TGCGCCAGCAGACCCGGGACAGCTAATTCACCCCTCCACTTT	CASRPGTANSPLHF
TRBJ2-7	TRBD1	.	TRBV5-1	TGCGCCAGCAGCCGACAGGGACGTCGTGACGAGCAGTACTTC	CASSRQGRRDEQYF
TRBJ1-5	.	.	TRBV3-1/TRBV3-2	TGTGCCAGCAGCCTTTCGGACCAGGGGCCCCAGCATTTT	CASSLSDQGPQHF
TRBJ2-1	TRBD2	.	TRBV19	TGTGCCAGTAGGCCTCCGGGACTAGTGGCCAATGAGCAGTTCTTC	CASRPPGLVANEQFF
TRBJ2-7	TRBD2	.	TRBV5-1	TGCGCCAGCATGGGGACTAGCGGGAGTGCCGAGCAGTACTTC	CASMGTSGSAEQYF
TRBJ2-5	.	.	TRBV6-5	TGTGCCACAGGGACTGGAGAGACCCAGTACTTC	CATGTGETQYF
TRBJ1-1	.	.	TRBV11-2	TGTGCCAGCAGGCAGACTAAGAACACTGAAGCTTTCTTT	CASRQTKNTEAFF
TRBJ1-5	TRBD1	few	TRBV12-5	TGTGCTAGTGGTTACGGGACAGGTCCAAATCAGCCCCAGCATTTT	CASGYGTGPNQPQHF
TRBJ2-1	.	.	TRBV6-5	TGTGCCAGCACCGGACTACCGTACAATGAGCAGTTCTTC	CASTGLPYNEQFF
TRBJ2-7	.	.	TRBV28	TGTGCCAGCAGCCCCCGACTGCTGTCGATCTACGAGCAGTACTTC	CASSPRLLSIYEQYF
TRBJ1-1	.	once	TRBV9	TGTGCCAGCAGACCAGCGGAGGGTTCTGAAGCTTTCTTT	CASRPAEGSEAFF
TRBJ2-5	.	.	TRBV12-5	TGTGCTAGTGGTTTGGTTCCCCCCGGGACCCAGTACTTC	CASGLVPPGTQYF
TRBJ2-1	.	.	TRBV6-5	TGTGCCAGCGGGAGGTACAACTCCTACAATGAGCAGTTCTTC	CASGRYNSYNEQFF
TRBJ2-5	TRBD2	.	TRBV5-6	TGTGCCAGCAGCCGTTGGCGGGGGGCCCAAGAGACCCAGTACTTC	CASSRWRGAQETQYF
TRBJ1-6	.	.	TRBV7-9	TGTGCCAGCCAAGAAATCGGGAAATATAATTCACCCCTCCACTTT	CASQEIGKYNSPLHF